Given below is one T cell receptor (beta chain) in context. What it binds is not known. PCR was performed using 60 Vbeta and 13 Jbeta primers. Original handling: There were about 80 million unique TCR beta chains by a later count, and around 10 million of them were shared. This table comes from immunoSEQ multiplex PCR, and its TCRdb copy is limited to in-frame clones, with some not included. That table furnishes V, J and clone size, whereas the DNA furnished D and trimming. The sample carries about 81,000 clones, around 80% recorded once. From germline, CDR1 is SGHNT and CDR2 YYREEE (reference sequence). The CDR3 length is 16 residues. Trimming took 4 bases from V and 3 from J; bases not matched to a gene: 10. The data originate from a study of cytomegalovirus exposure and HLA in healthy donors. General study results and limits: As was reported, the HLA-A and HLA-B alleles of most subjects were accurately predicted from TCR beta sequences. Analysis was carried out at a later point, and it linked a missense DCLRE1C variant to TCR beta V- and J-gene trimming.

This sequence originates from a man in his fifties or sixties in good health and CMV-seropositive. The sequenced material came from PBMCs. The chain links TRBV5-4 to TRBJ2-7; 10 bases align to TRBD2. The CDR3 nucleotides read TGTGCCAGCAGCACTTCCAGCGGGAGGGCCAGCTACGAGCAGTACTTC. Its protein is CASSTSSGRASYEQYF. Supplemented by reference TRBV5-4 and TRBJ2-7, the full variable domain reads ETGVTQSPTHLIKTRGQQVTLRCSSQSGHNTVSWYQQALGQGPQFIFQYYREEENGRGNFPPRFSGLQFPNYSSELNVNALELDDSALYLCASSTSSGRASYEQYFGPGTRLTVT.